The 4 T cell receptor beta chains given below trace back to one sample, sequenced in a study of cytomegalovirus exposure and HLA in healthy donors (dated by TCRdb to the late 2010s). Preparation of the library involved the immunoSEQ multiplex PCR assay. A mixture of 60 forward primers for TCR Vbeta segments and 13 reverse primers for TCR Jbeta segments was used in the multiplex PCR. TCRdb's version of the immuneACCESS table is confined to in-frame rearrangements and falls short of the full clone set. An unresolved V gene accounts for under half of the shortfall where checked; the remainder is of unknown origin. The sample table lists roughly 150,000 clones, about four fifths of them with a count of one. 8.5% of the sample is in the top ten clones. What was sequenced was PBMCs. These receptors were taken from a male donor in good health and CMV-seropositive.

This chain joins TRBV19 and TRBJ1-2, with D hard to call. This CDR3 is built from 12 residues. V lost 3 bases, J lost 8 bases, and 10 bases lay in between. Germline V gene data show CDR1 as LNHDA and CDR2 as SQIVND (reference sequence). In DNA, the CDR3 is TGTGCCAGTAGTATGTCCGACGGGGGCTACACCTTC. Translating it yields CASSMSDGGYTF. Full variable domain (rest looked up from reference TRBV19 and TRBJ1-2): DGGITQSPKYLFRKEGQNVTLSCEQNLNHDAMYWYRQDPGQGLRLIYYSQIVNDFQKGDIAEGYSVSREKKESFPLTVTSAQKNPTAFYLCASSMSDGGYTFGSGTRLTVV.

The CDR3 sequence: CASSTLGAAPNSPLHF. The CDR3, as DNA: TGTGCCAGCAGCACTTTGGGGGCAGCCCCAAATTCACCCCTCCACTTT. This chain joins TRBV7-6 and TRBJ1-6; D is perhaps TRBD1 (6 bases). Looked up from germline, CDR1 is SGHVS and CDR2 is FNYEAQ. This CDR3 has 16 amino acids. Trimming took off 5 bases at V and 7 bases at J, with 18 bases between the two ends.

This rearrangement joins TRBV4-3 to TRBJ1-2; TRBD1 might be the D (6 bases). The V end was cut by 3 bases, the J end by 8 bases, with 13 bases between. Germline CDR1 and CDR2: LGHNA and YSLEER. CDR3 length: 13 residues. As DNA, the CDR3 is TGCGCCAGCAGCCAGAACAGGGAAGGGGGCTACACCTTC. Amino acid sequence: CASSQNREGGYTF.

The gene calls are TRBV30 and TRBJ2-7; D perhaps matches TRBD1 (6 bases). With 2 bases removed from V and 5 bases from J, the gap between germline ends came to 13 bases. This CDR3 is 13 amino acids long. Germline-derived CDR1 and CDR2 are GTSNPN and SVGIG (reference sequence). CDR3 loop: CAWSKGGLHEQYF. CDR3 nucleotides: TGTGCCTGGAGTAAAGGGGGTCTCCACGAGCAGTACTTC.